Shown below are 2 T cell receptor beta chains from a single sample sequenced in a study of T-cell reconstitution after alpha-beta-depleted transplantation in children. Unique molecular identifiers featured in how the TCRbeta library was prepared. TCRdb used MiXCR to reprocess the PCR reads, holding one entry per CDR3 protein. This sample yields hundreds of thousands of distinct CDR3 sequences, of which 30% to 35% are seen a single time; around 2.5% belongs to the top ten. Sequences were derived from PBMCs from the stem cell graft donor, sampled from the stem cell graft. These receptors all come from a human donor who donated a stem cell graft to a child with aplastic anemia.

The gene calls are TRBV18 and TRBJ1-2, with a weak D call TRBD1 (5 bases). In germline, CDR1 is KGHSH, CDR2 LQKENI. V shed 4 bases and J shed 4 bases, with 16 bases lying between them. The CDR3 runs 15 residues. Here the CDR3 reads CASSQYGRDAYGYTF. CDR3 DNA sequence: TGTGCCAGCTCACAGTATGGCAGGGACGCCTATGGCTACACCTTC.

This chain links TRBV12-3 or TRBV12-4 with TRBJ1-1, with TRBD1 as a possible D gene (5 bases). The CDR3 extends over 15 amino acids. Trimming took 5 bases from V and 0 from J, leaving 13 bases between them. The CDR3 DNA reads TGTGCCAGCAGTCCAGGGACGTCCATGAACACTGAAGCTTTCTTT. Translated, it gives CASSPGTSMNTEAFF.